This TCR beta chain stems from a study of spatial heterogeneity in lung cancer. TCRdb fed the 5' RACE reads into MiXCR, producing one record per CDR3 protein. The repertoire holds roughly 54,000 distinct CDR3 sequences, with 7.6% as singletons. Time point of the sample: sample taken at primary tumor resection. The input material, whole RNA from tumor, nontumor lung or frozen PBMC, was sequenced unsorted. This clonotype has ten or more counts. Per the germline V gene, CDR1 is WNHNN and CDR2 is SYGVQD (reference sequence). The ends were cut back, 6 bases at V and 4 bases at J, with 17 bases in the middle. The CDR3 is made up of 15 amino acids.

The sequence derives from a female donor with early-stage non-small cell lung cancer. The V gene is TRBV10-1, the J gene TRBJ2-3; either TRBD1 or TRBD2 may fit D (7 bases each). Specimen: PBMCs, collected at surgery. CDR3 in amino acids: CASSQTSGTADTQYF. The CDR3 DNA follows: TGCGCCAGCAGCCAGACGAGCGGGACAGCAGATACGCAGTATTTT.